By frequency, the clone carrying this TCR beta chain is medium-sized. The entry originates in a study of T cell clusters in autoimmune cytopenias. This CDR3 comprises 13 residues. Per the germline V gene, CDR1 is LNHNV and CDR2 is YYDKDF (reference sequence). Each sample's input was 200 to 250 ng genomic DNA, approximately 37,500 genome equivalents. TRB rearrangements were amplified by touch-down multiplex PCR with mixed TRB-A/B primers. TCRdb reprocessed the multiplex PCR reads and stores each CDR3 protein as one record, lacking DNA. Listed are 7,000 to 8,500 distinct CDR3 sequences; about 21% falls within the top ten.

This chain uses TRBV15 with TRBJ1-1; TCRdb calls TRBD1, which cannot be checked without DNA. The sequence was obtained from a human donor with an autoimmune cytopenia or autoimmune hepatitis (not recorded which). Sample: peripheral blood. This CDR3 reads CATSRGPNTEAFF.